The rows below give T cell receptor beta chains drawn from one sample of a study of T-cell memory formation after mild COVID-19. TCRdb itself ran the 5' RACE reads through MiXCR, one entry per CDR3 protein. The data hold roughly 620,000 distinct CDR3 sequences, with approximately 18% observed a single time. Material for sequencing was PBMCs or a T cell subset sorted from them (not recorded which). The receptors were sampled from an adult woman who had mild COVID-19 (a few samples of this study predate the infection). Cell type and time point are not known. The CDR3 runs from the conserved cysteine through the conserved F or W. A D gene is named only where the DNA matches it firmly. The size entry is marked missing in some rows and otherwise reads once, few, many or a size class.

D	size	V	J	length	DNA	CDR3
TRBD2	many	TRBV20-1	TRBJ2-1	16	TGCAGTGCTAGAGACCGAAGCGGGGGGGCCTACAATGAGCAGTTCTTC	CSARDRSGGAYNEQFF
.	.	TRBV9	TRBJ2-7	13	TGTGCCAGCAGCGTAGACGGGAACTACGAGCAGTACTTC	CASSVDGNYEQYF
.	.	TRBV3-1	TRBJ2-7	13	TGTGCCAGCAGCCAAGTGAACTCCTACGAGCAGTACTTC	CASSQVNSYEQYF
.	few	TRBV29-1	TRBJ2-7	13	TGCAGCGTAGAAACCGGGACAAAGTACGAGCAGTACTTC	CSVETGTKYEQYF
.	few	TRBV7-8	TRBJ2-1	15	TGTGCCAGCAGCCCAAACCACAGGGAGGGCAATGAGCAGTTCTTC	CASSPNHREGNEQFF
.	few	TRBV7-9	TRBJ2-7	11	TGTGCCAGCAGCCCGCCGGACGAGCAGTACTTC	CASSPPDEQYF
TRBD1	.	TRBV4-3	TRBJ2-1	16	TGCGCCAGCAGCGTTAACCCGGGACAGGGAGGCAATGAGCAGTTCTTC	CASSVNPGQGGNEQFF
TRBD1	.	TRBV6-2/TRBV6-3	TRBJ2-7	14	TGTGCCAGCAATAGGGACAGGGTGTCGAACGAGCAGTACTTC	CASNRDRVSNEQYF
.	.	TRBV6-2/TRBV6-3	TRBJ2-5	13	TGTGCCAGCAGTCACAGATTACAAGAGACCCAGTACTTC	CASSHRLQETQYF
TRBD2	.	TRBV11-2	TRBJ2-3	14	TGTGCCAGCAGCAGCGGGGCCTCCCACGATACGCAGTATTTT	CASSSGASHDTQYF
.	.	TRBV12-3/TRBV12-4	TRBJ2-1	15	TGTGCCAGCAGGCCCTCAGCGAGCTCCTACAATGAGCAGTTCTTC	CASRPSASSYNEQFF
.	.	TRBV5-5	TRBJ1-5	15	TGTGCCAGCAGTCCATCGACAGTAAGCAATCAGCCCCAGCATTTT	CASSPSTVSNQPQHF
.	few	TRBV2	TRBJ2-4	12	TGTGCCAGCAGTCTTCAGGGAAACATTCAGTACTTC	CASSLQGNIQYF
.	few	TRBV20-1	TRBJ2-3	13	TGCAGCCGGGCAGCGGGCGGCACAGATACGCAGTATTTT	CSRAAGGTDTQYF
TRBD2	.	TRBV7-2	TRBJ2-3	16	TGTGCCAGCAGCTTCTCAAACGGGGGGGCCGACCATACGCAGTATTTT	CASSFSNGGADHTQYF
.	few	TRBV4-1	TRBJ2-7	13	TGCGCCAGCAGCCAAGGCCGCAACTACGAGCAGTACTTC	CASSQGRNYEQYF
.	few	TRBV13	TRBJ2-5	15	TGTGCCAGCAGCTACCTGACATTGGCAATGGAGACCCAGTACTTC	CASSYLTLAMETQYF
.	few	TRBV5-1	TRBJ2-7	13	TGCGCCAGCCGGGGACGGAGCTCCTACGAGCAGTACTTC	CASRGRSSYEQYF
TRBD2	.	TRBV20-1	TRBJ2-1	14	TGCAGTGCTAGAGCTAGCGGGAGACGAGATGAGCAGTTCTTC	CSARASGRRDEQFF
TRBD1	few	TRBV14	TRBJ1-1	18	TGTGCCAGCAGCCCACTTCCGGAGTTGGGACAGATGAACACTGAAGCTTTCTTT	CASSPLPELGQMNTEAFF
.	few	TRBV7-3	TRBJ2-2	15	TGTGCCAGCAGCCCCGACCCCTCGAACACCGGGGAGCTGTTTTTT	CASSPDPSNTGELFF
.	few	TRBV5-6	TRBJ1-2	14	TGTGCCAGCAGCCGACCCGCCGGGGGCTATGGCTACACCTTC	CASSRPAGGYGYTF
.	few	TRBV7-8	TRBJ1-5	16	TGTGCCAGCAGCTCCAACAGGGCTGGAGGCAATCAGCCCCAGCATTTT	CASSSNRAGGNQPQHF
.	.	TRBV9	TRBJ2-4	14	TGTGCCAGCAGCGGCCCCCGGGACAAAAACATTCAGTACTTC	CASSGPRDKNIQYF
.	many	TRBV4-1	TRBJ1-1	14	TGCGCCAGCAGAACCCTCCCGGGGAACACTGAAGCTTTCTTT	CASRTLPGNTEAFF
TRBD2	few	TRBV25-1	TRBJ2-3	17	TGTGCCAGCAGTGAATCGCCTAGCGGGAGAAGCACAGATACGCAGTATTTT	CASSESPSGRSTDTQYF
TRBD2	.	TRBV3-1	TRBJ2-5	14	TGTGCCAGCAGCTATACTAGCGGGGGGTCTCCTTTTCACTTC	CASSYTSGGSPFHF
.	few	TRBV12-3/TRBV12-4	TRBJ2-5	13	TGTGCCAGCAGTTTGGCTAGCGCTGAGACCCAGTACTTC	CASSLASAETQYF
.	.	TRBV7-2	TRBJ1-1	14	TGTGCCAGCAGCTTAGGACGGGGGACTGCTGAAGCTTTCTTT	CASSLGRGTAEAFF
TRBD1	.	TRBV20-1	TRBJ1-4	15	TGCAGTGCTAGTGAACCGGGACAGGTTAATGAAAAACTGTTTTTT	CSASEPGQVNEKLFF
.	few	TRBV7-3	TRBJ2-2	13	TGTGCCAGCAGCCCCGGGGGGCTCGGGGAGCTGTTTTTT	CASSPGGLGELFF
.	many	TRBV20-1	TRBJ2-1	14	TGCAGTGCTCTAAGACAATCCGGGTGGAATGAGCAGTTCTTC	CSALRQSGWNEQFF
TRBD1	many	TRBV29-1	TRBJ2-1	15	TGCAGCGTTCCTAAAACGGGACAGATCTACAATGAGCAGTTCTTC	CSVPKTGQIYNEQFF
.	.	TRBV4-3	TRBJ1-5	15	TGCGCCAGCAGCCAAGATCGACAGGGCAATCAGCCCCAGCATTTT	CASSQDRQGNQPQHF
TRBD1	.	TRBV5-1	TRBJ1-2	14	TGCGCCAGCAGCCCCAGACAGGGATCGGCGGGCTACACCTTC	CASSPRQGSAGYTF
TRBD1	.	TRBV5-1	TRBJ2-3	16	TGCGCCAGCAGCCGAGAGCCGGGACAGGGCACAGATACGCAGTATTTT	CASSREPGQGTDTQYF